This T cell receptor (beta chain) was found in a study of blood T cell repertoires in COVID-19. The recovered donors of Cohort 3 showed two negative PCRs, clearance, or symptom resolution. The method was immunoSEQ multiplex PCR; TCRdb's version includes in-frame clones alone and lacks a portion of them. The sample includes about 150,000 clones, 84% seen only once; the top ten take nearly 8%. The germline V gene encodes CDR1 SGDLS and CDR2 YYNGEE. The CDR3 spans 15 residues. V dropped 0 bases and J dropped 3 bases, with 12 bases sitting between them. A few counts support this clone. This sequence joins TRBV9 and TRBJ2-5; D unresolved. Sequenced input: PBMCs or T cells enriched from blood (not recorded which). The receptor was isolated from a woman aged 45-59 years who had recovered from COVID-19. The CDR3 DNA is TGTGCCAGCAGCGTAGACTCCACCCCTAAAGAGACCCAGTACTTC. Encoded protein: CASSVDSTPKETQYF.